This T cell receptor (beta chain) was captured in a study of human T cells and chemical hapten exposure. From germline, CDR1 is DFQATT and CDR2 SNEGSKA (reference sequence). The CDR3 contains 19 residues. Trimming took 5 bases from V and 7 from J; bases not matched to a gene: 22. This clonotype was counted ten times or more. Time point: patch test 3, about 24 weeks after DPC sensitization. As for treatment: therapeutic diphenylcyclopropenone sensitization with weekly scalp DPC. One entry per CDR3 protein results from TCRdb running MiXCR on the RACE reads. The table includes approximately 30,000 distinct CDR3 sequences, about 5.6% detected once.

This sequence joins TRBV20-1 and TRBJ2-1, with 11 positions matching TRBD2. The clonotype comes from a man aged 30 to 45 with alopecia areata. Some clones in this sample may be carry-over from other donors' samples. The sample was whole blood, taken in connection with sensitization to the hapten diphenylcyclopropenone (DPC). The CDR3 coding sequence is TGCAGTGCTCCCGAAGGGACTAGCGGAGGTACATCCTCCCCGAATGAGCAGTTCTTC. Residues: CSAPEGTSGGTSSPNEQFF.